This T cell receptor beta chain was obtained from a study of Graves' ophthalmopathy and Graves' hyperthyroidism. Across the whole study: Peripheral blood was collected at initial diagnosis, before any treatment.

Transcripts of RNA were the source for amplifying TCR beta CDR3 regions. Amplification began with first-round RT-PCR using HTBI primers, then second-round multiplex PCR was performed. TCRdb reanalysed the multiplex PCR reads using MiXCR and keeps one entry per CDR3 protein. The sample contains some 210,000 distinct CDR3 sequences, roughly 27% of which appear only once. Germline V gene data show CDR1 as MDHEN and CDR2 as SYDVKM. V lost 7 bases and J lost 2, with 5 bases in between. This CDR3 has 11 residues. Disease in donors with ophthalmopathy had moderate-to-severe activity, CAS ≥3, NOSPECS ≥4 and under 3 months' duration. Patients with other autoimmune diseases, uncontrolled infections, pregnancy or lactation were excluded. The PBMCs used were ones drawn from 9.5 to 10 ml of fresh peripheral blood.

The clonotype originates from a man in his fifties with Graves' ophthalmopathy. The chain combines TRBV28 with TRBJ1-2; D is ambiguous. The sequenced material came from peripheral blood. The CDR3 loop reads CASTKNYGYTF. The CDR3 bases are TGTGCCAGCACCAAAAACTATGGCTACACCTTC.